Presented here are 8 T cell receptor beta chains from one specimen sequenced in a study of T cells in tumors after PD-1 blockade. The data were produced by immunoSEQ multiplex PCR, yet TCRdb's version contains in-frame clones alone and is incomplete. The sample carries some 9,600 clones, approximately 70% recorded once. Sequencing was performed on tumor tissue, taken after anti-PD-1 treatment. The receptors were gathered from a human donor with basal cell carcinoma.

This sequence joins TRBV4-3 and TRBJ2-7; 8 bases are a match to TRBD2. The ends lost 3 bases at V and 1 base at J; junction bases unmatched: 11. CDR1 and CDR2 (germline): LGHNA, YSLEER. The CDR3 totals 17 residues. The CDR3 is CASSHRLAGSLSYEQYF. The DNA of the CDR3 is TGCGCCAGCAGCCACCGATTAGCGGGGTCTCTATCCTACGAGCAGTACTTC.

In DNA form, the CDR3 reads TGCGCCAGCAGCCAAGGACTAGGAGCAGATACGCAGTATTTT. Encoded protein: CASSQGLGADTQYF. This chain links TRBV4-3 with TRBJ2-3, with a tentative D call TRBD2 (6 bases). Per the germline V gene, CDR1 is LGHNA and CDR2 is YSLEER. The CDR3 runs 14 residues. V dropped 1 base and J dropped 4 bases, with 9 bases sitting between them.

The genes are TRBV5-1 and TRBJ2-7; tentative D call: TRBD1 (6 bases). Looked up from germline, CDR1 is SGHRS and CDR2 is YFSETQ. The CDR3 runs to 15 residues. Between the trimmed V and J ends, which lost 5 bases and 2 bases, there was a span of 17 bases. The CDR3 coding sequence is TGCGCCAGCAGTTTGACACCTGGACAGACCTACGAGCAGTACTTC. Protein product: CASSLTPGQTYEQYF.

The rearrangement uses TRBV7-3 and TRBJ2-3; TRBD2 is a possible D gene (6 bases). V was trimmed by 5 bases and J by 2 bases, leaving 11 bases between them. The germline CDR1 and CDR2 sequences are SGHTA and FQGTGA. This CDR3 is built from 14 residues. The CDR3 DNA reads as TGTGCCAGCAGCCTGGGGGGTCCCACAGATACGCAGTATTTT. It codes for CASSLGGPTDTQYF.

Here the CDR3 reads CASSPSSWGSYGYTF. CDR3 nucleotides: TGTGCCAGCAGTCCGAGCTCATGGGGGAGCTATGGCTACACCTTC. The chain carries TRBV28 and TRBJ1-2; tentative D call: TRBD1 (5 bases). The CDR3 consists of 15 residues. In germline, CDR1 is MDHEN, CDR2 SYDVKM. Trimming left V 5 bases short and J 4 bases short, with 17 bases between.

This chain uses TRBV5-1 with TRBJ1-4, with a weak D call TRBD1 (5 bases). The CDR3 covers 15 residues. The germline gives CDR1 SGHRS, CDR2 YFSETQ. The V end was cut by 3 bases, the J end by 10 bases, with 19 bases between. CDR3 amino acids: CASSSTGTPGSKLFF. The CDR3 DNA sequence: TGCGCCAGCAGCTCAACCGGGACTCCCGGGTCAAAACTGTTTTTT.

Within the sample, this clone is large. The genes are TRBV9 and TRBJ2-2; the match to TRBD1 covers 7 bases. Germline V gene data show CDR1 as SGDLS and CDR2 as YYNGEE. V lost 4 bases to trimming and J lost 0 bases; unmatched junction nucleotides: 3. The CDR3 covers 15 residues. CDR3 bases: TGTGCCAGCAGCTGGGGACAGACGAACACCGGGGAGCTGTTTTTT. This translates into CASSWGQTNTGELFF.

The chain recombines TRBV6-2 or TRBV6-3 with TRBJ1-1; no clear D. CDR1 is MNHEY and CDR2 is SVGEGT in the germline V gene. Between the trimmed V and J ends, which lost 0 bases and 0 bases, there was a span of 5 bases. This CDR3 region has 14 residues. The CDR3 spells CASSYSTVNTEAFF. The CDR3 DNA is TGTGCCAGCAGTTACTCGACGGTGAACACTGAAGCTTTCTTT.